This TCR beta chain was found in a study of T cell clones after liver transplantation. Study-level information: Post-transplant blood was tracked for graft-donor-reactive T cell clones identified in a pre-transplant mixed lymphocyte reaction. Three of the eight recipients were HCV-positive; the rest had non-autoimmune, non-viral transplant indications. Overall study findings and caveats: A significant post-transplant drop in circulating graft-donor-reactive CD4 TCRbeta sequences occurred in most of the 8 subjects.

Note on this clone: As yet, its antigen is unknown.

Unstimulated PBMCs were sorted into CD3+CD4+ and CD3+CD8+ populations. Clones were sequenced by immunoSEQ multiplex PCR, and TCRdb holds only the in-frame ones, with some missing. In the table there are fewer than 45,000 clones, 70% to 90% of which are singletons. CDR3 length: 12 residues. V gave up 4 bases and J gave up 5 bases, with 11 bases separating them. CDR1 SQVTM and CDR2 ANQGSEA come from the germline V gene. This sequence joins TRBV29-1 and TRBJ2-5; D gene unclear. This TCR was recovered from a human patient who received a liver transplant. Some T cells may be supplied by the graft donor. The source was CD4+ T cells from blood, collected 24 months after liver transplant. The CDR3 region is CSVVRFTETQYF. The CDR3, as DNA: TGCAGCGTTGTAAGGTTTACGGAGACCCAGTACTTC.